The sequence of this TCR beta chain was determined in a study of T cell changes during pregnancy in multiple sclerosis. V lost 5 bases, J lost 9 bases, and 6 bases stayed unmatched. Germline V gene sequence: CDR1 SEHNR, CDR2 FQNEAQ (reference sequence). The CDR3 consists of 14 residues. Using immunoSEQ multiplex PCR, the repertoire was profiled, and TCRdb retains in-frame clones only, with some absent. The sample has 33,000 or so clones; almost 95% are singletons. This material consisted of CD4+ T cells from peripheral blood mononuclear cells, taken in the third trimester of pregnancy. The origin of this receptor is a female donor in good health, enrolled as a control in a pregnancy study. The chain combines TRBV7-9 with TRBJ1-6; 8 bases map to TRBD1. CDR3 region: CASSQQGVSSPLHF. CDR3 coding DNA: TGTGCCAGCAGCCAACAGGGGGTCTCTTCACCCCTCCACTTT.